This T cell receptor beta chain was profiled in a study of cytomegalovirus exposure and HLA in healthy donors (dated by TCRdb to about 2017). With regard to the full study: An earlier analysis of fewer than 750 of the donors reported 276 Gb of sequence data and 117 million unique TCR beta sequences obtained from about 179 million T cells. An early release covering just under 650 HLA-typed donors comprised approximately 300 gigabases of sequencing data and 65 million to 100 million unique TCR sequences. Of the roughly 410 genotyped donors, 70% to 90% were placed in the genetic ancestry cluster associated with self-reported Caucasian donors. The aim of the study was to test whether cataloging public T cell receptors could identify signatures of past pathogen exposure. The T cell repertoires of some 670 subjects were profiled by immunosequencing and related to cytomegalovirus serostatus. A separate validation cohort of about 110 different subjects was used in addition to the approximately 640-subject first cohort. High-throughput TCR immunosequencing, statistical association of individual TCRs with disease status, and machine learning were combined to predict cytomegalovirus infection status. A later analysis re-analyzed previously published TCR beta repertoires from 666 donors and added high-resolution HLA genotyping to study TCR occurrence patterns. Rather than using new phenotypic data, the later analysis identified candidate immune exposures from TCR beta sequences and from how often those sequences occurred across donors. In an earlier analysis of about 590 of the donors, high-throughput TCR beta sequencing was used to judge whether each TCR beta V gene segment behaved as functional or pseudogenic. Donor age, sex, ethnicity and CMV serostatus were compiled alongside the repertoire data. A later genetic analysis used genome-wide SNP genotypes for about 55% of the 666 donors, treating that subset as a discovery cohort. Every discovery cohort repertoire had been produced on one sequencing platform. Class I and class II HLA loci were covered by the typing at four-digit resolution. The number of donors typed differed by locus, with about 629-640 for A, B, C, DRB1 and DQB1, around 500 for DQA1, about 610 for DPA1, and some 440 for DPB1. Roughly 5 DR-DQ haplotypes were handled as single units for association and clustering, since linkage in the cohort was strong. On average, around 240,000 unique TCR beta nucleotide sequences were sequenced per donor among some 430 genotyped donors of the cohort, with 15% to 20% of those sequences being non-productive. The full study reports these points: A total of 150 to 200 TCR beta chains were listed by the study as associated with cytomegalovirus. A group of highly shared sequence variants was considered likely to be a technical artifact of the sequencing pipeline. A later analysis reported that several top co-occurrence clusters appeared linked to parvovirus B19, influenza, CMV and Epstein-Barr virus. The 87-base-pair reads could not distinguish some IMGT-functional V segments, including TRBV6-2 and TRBV6-3, so those segments were excluded. Because counts were too low, about 18 rarely observed V segments, including chromosome 9 orphons, were excluded from the earlier analysis of roughly 580 of the donors. In a later genetic analysis, a missense DCLRE1C variant was associated with V-gene and J-gene trimming of TCR beta chains, and the association was replicated in an independent cohort. The only immune exposure information available for the cohort was CMV serostatus. In an earlier analysis of 587 of the donors, most TCR beta V segments appeared in productive rearrangements about 90% or about 30% of the time, broadly matching IMGT annotations. Because some donors lacked HLA typing at each locus, the association tests relied only on the typed subset. Presence/absence analyses assumed roughly uniform sequencing depth across donors, an assumption that may not hold. A further reported finding was that TCR beta sequences accurately predicted the HLA-A and HLA-B alleles for most subjects in the first cohort. A later analysis associated 17,000 or so TCR beta sequences with specific HLA alleles at a false discovery rate of 0.05. When HLA alleles, especially DR and DQ, strongly co-occurred, attributing TCR associations to individual alleles was difficult. Linkage disequilibrium might explain the correlated functional status among segregating V segments, but an unknown experimental factor could not be excluded. In vitro tests confirmed that a few of the cytomegalovirus-associated TCR beta chains recognize cytomegalovirus antigens. According to a later analysis, most CMV-associated TCR beta chains appeared to be HLA-restricted, and the HLA associations seemed to be driven largely by CMV exposure. Compared with the approximately 700-donor mean, donors in an Asian-associated ancestry cluster had fewer N-insertions in productive TCRs, according to a later genetic analysis. Only TCR beta chains were sequenced in this cohort, and the absence of alpha or paired-chain data limited detectable features. The classifier was reported to diagnose cytomegalovirus status with high specificity and sensitivity in both the original cohort and the validation cohort. The authors suggested that the approach could potentially be generalized to other disease states and immunological phenotypes. In a later analysis, HLA-associated TCR beta chains showed more clonal expansion and lower generation probabilities than non-associated chains that were equally common. In a later analysis, the rate of TCR association differed among HLA loci, with DRB1 alleles having the most associated TCRs and HLA-C alleles having the fewest. Most TCR sequences were seen in very few donors, while some public TCRs were found in many individuals.

Library preparation used the immunoSEQ multiplex PCR assay. For the multiplex PCR, a mixture combining 60 forward primers for TCR Vbeta segments and 13 reverse primers for TCR Jbeta segments was used. Amplification of the CDR3 region of rearranged TCR beta genes was performed with a multiplex PCR assay on genomic DNA. The Illumina HiSeq System was used to sequence the amplified TCR beta libraries as 87-base-pair reads. The paper's processing steps were these. A later analysis tallied about 77 million unique TCR beta chains across the roughly 610 repertoires, and about 12 million of those chains were shared by two or more donors. A nearest-neighbor algorithm error-corrected the raw reads and collapsed the reads into unique sequences, merging closely related sequences to remove PCR and sequencing errors. CDR3 sequences were aligned to IMGT reference sequences to assign V, D and J gene segments. For a sequence to be retained, a match of at least six nucleotides was required to both a V gene segment and a J gene segment. Rearrangements were classified as productive when the CDR3 lacked stop codons and remained in frame with V and J, and all other rearrangements were classified as non-productive. Following IMGT convention, CDR3 was defined as the stretch from the second conserved V-encoded cysteine up to the conserved J-encoded phenylalanine. In an earlier analysis of some 550 of the donors, sequences lacking an unambiguous match to a single V gene segment were excluded. An earlier analysis of several hundred of the donors called V segments functional above 56.7% productive rearrangements and segregating when the between-donor standard deviation exceeded 5%. To diagnose cytomegalovirus status from the catalog of TCR beta chain sequences, a statistical classification framework was built. In a later analysis, V and J genes were assigned by comparing TCR nucleotide sequences against IMGT/GENE-DB human TR gene sequences. A later analysis assigned CDR3 sequences and most-parsimonious VDJ recombination scenarios with the TCRdist pipeline. A later analysis defined each TCR beta chain by its CDR3 amino acid sequence plus V-gene family, and excluded reads lacking a unique V-gene family. As a way to deal with suspected cross-contamination and a sequencing artifact, a later analysis dropped hundreds of nucleotide sequences that were highly shared and had low generation probability. A later analysis calculated a clonal expansion index for each public chain from normalized within-repertoire ranks of inferred template counts. A later analysis computed generation probabilities with a VDJ recombination model fitted to out-of-frame rearrangements, and checked the results against IGoR. In a later analysis, TCR-TCR, TCR-HLA and TCR-CMV co-occurrence was scored with hypergeometric tests, and a repertoire-size bias correction was applied to TCR pairs. In a later analysis, false discovery rates were estimated by permuting HLA or CMV assignments 20 times. A later analysis grouped co-occurring TCRs with DBSCAN, adding TCRdist sequence similarity when clustering within HLA-allele-positive subsets. Repertoires with fewer than 30,000 or more than 120,000 public chains were left out of co-occurrence clustering, as were about 5 repertoires with anomalous nucleotide sharing. TCRdb's version of the immuneACCESS table is confined to in-frame rearrangements and falls short of the full clone set. An unresolved V gene accounts for under half of the shortfall where checked; the remainder is of unknown origin. V and J calls and clone size are given by that table; D and trimming were obtained from the DNA. In this sample the table shows 100,000 to 150,000 clones, 78% of which occur a single time. Of the sample, around 9.9% falls within the top ten clones.

From its cysteine to its phenylalanine, the CDR3 spans 14 amino acids. The CDR3 DNA has 42 bases and is translated from base 1. CDR1 and CDR2, looked up from the germline V gene, are KGHSH and LQKENI. At the junction V is shortened by 3 bases and J by 6 bases; bases outside the gene matches: 1. Worth noting for this clone: No cognate antigen has been identified for it. No base-level quality is on record; no much larger clone is a single base apart.

The cohort comprised fewer than 700 healthy bone marrow donors. At the time of sampling, all cohort members were nominally healthy, though unrecorded immune exposures were likely present. The donor tested CMV seropositive and was one of the 289 seropositive cohort members. A peripheral blood sample was collected from each donor, and TCR beta sequencing was performed on peripheral blood mononuclear cells. The Qiagen DNeasy Blood Extraction Kit was used to extract genomic DNA from the blood cell samples. The specimen sequenced was PBMCs. This clonotype originated in a man aged 25-45 years in good health and CMV-seropositive. The rearranged chain carries TRBV18 and TRBJ1-4, with TRBD1 identical over 10 junction bases. The nucleotide sequence reads TGTGCCAGCTCACCGGGGACAGGGGATGAAAAACTGTTTTTT. This is translated as CASSPGTGDEKLFF. With the rest looked up from the reference TRBV18 and TRBJ1-4 genes rather than sequenced, the full variable domain is NAGVMQNPRHLVRRRGQEARLRCSPMKGHSHVYWYRQLPEEGLKFMVYLQKENIIDESGMPKERFSAEFPKEGPSILRIQQVVRGDSAAYFCASSPGTGDEKLFFGSGTQLSVL.